The 8 T cell receptor beta chains listed next were all sequenced from one sample in a study of radiotherapy plus CTLA-4 blockade in lung cancer. Sequenced by immunoSEQ multiplex PCR; TCRdb stores in-frame clones only, minus some. The repertoire includes tens of thousands of clones, around 86% of them detected once, and roughly a sixth sits in the top ten. This specimen consisted of peripheral blood, obtained from a patient treated with radiotherapy plus ipilimumab. These receptor sequences come from a human donor with non-small cell lung cancer that progressed on radiotherapy plus ipilimumab.

This clone turned up a few times. The chain is built from TRBV27 and TRBJ1-1; no clear D. In germline, CDR1 is MNHEY, CDR2 SMNVEV (reference sequence). This CDR3 is 14 amino acids long. V was cut by 6 bases and J by 0 bases, with 11 bases left in between. The CDR3 here is CASRSVVLNTEAFF. CDR3 nucleotides: TGTGCCAGCAGGTCCGTAGTGTTGAACACTGAAGCTTTCTTT.

V usage is TRBV5-6 and J usage is TRBJ1-2, with 7 nucleotides matching TRBD1. CDR3 length equals 14 residues. With 0 bases clipped from V and 4 bases from J, the junction kept 3 bases outside the gene matches. Germline V CDR1 and CDR2: SGHDT, YYEEEE. CDR3 sequence reads: CASSLGGGPYGYTF. For the CDR3, the DNA is TGTGCCAGCAGCTTGGGAGGGGGCCCCTATGGCTACACCTTC.

As regards this clone: A single base separates this from a much larger clone, so it may be a read error. V usage is TRBV4-3 and J usage is TRBJ2-1; the match to TRBD2 covers 11 bases. J gave up 4 bases and V 4 bases, and 6 bases lay outside the gene matches. Germline CDR1 is LGHNA and CDR2 is YSLEER. The CDR3 loop spans 16 amino acids. CDR3 region: CASSRVSGGGYNEQFF. In DNA, the CDR3 is TGCGCCAGCAGCCGAGTTAGCGGGGGGGGGTACAATGAGCAGTTCTTC.

The genes are TRBV5-1 and TRBJ2-1; 8 bases match TRBD1. The CDR3 runs to 14 residues. Unmatched junction bases numbered 5, after V lost 4 bases and J lost 5 bases. Germline values: CDR1 SGHRS, CDR2 YFSETQ. CDR3 bases: TGCGCCAGCAGCCGACAGGGGCCGAACAATGAGCAGTTCTTC. This sequence encodes CASSRQGPNNEQFF.

The CDR3 nucleotides are TGTGCCAGCAGTGTCCCGGGTAGTGGTCAGCCCCAGCATTTT. This codes for CASSVPGSGQPQHF. The chain links TRBV2 to TRBJ1-5; D not certain. This CDR3 has 14 residues. Trimming took off 4 bases at V and 6 bases at J, with 13 bases between the two ends. CDR1 is SNHLY and CDR2 is FYNNEI in the germline V gene.

This chain joins TRBV7-8 and TRBJ1-1; tentative D call: TRBD1 (5 bases). Trimming took off 5 bases at V and 1 base at J, with 17 bases between the two ends. CDR3 length: 16 residues. Germline loops: CDR1 SGHVS, CDR2 FQNEAQ. CDR3 coding DNA: TGTGCCAGCAGCCCAAGACAGACCCTTGCGAACACTGAAGCTTTCTTT. As protein: CASSPRQTLANTEAFF.

This clone turned up a few times. The V gene is TRBV30, the J gene TRBJ1-1; D is undetermined. This CDR3 contains 13 residues. V was trimmed by 3 bases and J by 6 bases, leaving 14 bases between them. Germline CDR1 is GTSNPN and CDR2 is SVGIG (reference sequence). CDR3 loop: CAWSGPPGPEAFF. The CDR3 DNA is TGTGCCTGGAGCGGACCCCCAGGACCTGAAGCTTTCTTT.

The rearrangement links TRBV27 to TRBJ2-2; D gene uncertain. Trimming stripped 2 bases from V and 0 bases from J, with 7 bases between. Germline V gene data show CDR1 as MNHEY and CDR2 as SMNVEV (reference sequence). The length of the CDR3 is 15 residues. CDR3 loop: CASSLQFANTGELFF. In nucleotides, the CDR3 is TGTGCCAGCAGTTTACAGTTCGCGAACACCGGGGAGCTGTTTTTT.